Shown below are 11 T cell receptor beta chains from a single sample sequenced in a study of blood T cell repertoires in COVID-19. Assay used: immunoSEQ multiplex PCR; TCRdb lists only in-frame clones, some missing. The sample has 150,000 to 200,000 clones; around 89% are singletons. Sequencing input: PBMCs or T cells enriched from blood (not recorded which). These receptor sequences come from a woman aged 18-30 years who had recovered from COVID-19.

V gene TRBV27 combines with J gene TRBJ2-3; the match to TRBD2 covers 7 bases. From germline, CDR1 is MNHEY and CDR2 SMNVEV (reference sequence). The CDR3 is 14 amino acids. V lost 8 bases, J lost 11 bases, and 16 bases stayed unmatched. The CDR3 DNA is TGTGCCAGCGCTCCCGGGACTACCGGCCGAGGGCAGTATTTT. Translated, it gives CASAPGTTGRGQYF.

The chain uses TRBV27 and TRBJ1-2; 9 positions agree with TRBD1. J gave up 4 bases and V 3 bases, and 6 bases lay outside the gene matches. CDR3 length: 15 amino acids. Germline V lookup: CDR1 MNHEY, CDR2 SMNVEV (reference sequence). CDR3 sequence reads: CASSFGQGRGYGYTF. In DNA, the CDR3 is TGTGCCAGCAGTTTCGGACAGGGGAGAGGCTATGGCTACACCTTC.

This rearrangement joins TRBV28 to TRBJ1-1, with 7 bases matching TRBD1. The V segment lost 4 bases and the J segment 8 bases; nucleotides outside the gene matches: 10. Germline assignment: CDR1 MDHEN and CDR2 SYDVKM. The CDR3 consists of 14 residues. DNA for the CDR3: TGTGCCAGCAGTTGGACAGGCCCAACCGTGGAAGCTTTCTTT. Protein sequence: CASSWTGPTVEAFF.

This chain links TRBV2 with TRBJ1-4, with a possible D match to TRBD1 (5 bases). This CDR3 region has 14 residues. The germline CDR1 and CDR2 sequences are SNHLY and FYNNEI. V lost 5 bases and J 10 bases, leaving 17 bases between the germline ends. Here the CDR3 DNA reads TGTGCCAGCAGTCAAGACAGACCCGGGGGAAAACTGTTTTTT. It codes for CASSQDRPGGKLFF.

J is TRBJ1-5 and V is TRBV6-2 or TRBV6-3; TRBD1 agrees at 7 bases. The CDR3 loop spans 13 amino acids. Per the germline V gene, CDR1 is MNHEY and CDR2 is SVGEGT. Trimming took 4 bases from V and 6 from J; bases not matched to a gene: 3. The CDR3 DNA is TGTGCCAGCAGTTTTGGGACAGTTCAGCCCCAGCATTTT. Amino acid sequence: CASSFGTVQPQHF.

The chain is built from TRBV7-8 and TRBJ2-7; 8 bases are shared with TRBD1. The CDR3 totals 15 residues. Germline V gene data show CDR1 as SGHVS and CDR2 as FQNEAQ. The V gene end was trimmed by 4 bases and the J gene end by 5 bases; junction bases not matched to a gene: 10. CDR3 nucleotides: TGTGCCAGCAGCTACCCGCGACAGGGGATCCACGAGCAGTACTTC. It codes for CASSYPRQGIHEQYF.

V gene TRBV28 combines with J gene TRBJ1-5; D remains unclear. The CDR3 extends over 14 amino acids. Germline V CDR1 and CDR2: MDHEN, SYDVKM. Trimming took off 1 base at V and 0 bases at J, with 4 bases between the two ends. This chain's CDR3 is CASSLSSSNQPQHF. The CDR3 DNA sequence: TGTGCCAGCAGTTTATCCAGTAGCAATCAGCCCCAGCATTTT.

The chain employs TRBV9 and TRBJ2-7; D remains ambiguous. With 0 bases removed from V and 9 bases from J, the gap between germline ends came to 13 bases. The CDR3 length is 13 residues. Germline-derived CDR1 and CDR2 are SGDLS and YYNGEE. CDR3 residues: CASSVDGFTGQYF. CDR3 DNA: TGTGCCAGCAGCGTAGATGGGTTCACGGGGCAGTACTTC.

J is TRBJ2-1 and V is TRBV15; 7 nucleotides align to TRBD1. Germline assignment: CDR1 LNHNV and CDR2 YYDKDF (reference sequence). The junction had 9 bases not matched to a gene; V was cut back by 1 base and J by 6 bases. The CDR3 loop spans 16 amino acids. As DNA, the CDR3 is TGTGCCACCAGCAGAGGAGGGCCCGCAGGGGGCAATGAGCAGTTCTTC. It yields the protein CATSRGGPAGGNEQFF.

CDR3 in DNA: TGTGCCAGCAGCCAAGAAAGCGCAGTCATGAACACCGGGGAGCTGTTTTTT. It yields the protein CASSQESAVMNTGELFF. V usage is TRBV4-2 and J usage is TRBJ2-2; D is unresolved. Germline V gives CDR1 LGHNA, CDR2 YNFKEQ. The CDR3 has 17 amino acids. Trimming left V 0 bases short and J 1 base short, with 12 bases between.

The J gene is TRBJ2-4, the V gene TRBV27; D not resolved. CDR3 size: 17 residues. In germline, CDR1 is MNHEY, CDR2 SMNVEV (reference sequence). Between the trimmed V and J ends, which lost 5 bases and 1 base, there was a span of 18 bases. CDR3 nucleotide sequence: TGTGCCAGCAGTCCCAATTTGAGTGGTTGGGCCAAAAACATTCAGTACTTC. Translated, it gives CASSPNLSGWAKNIQYF.